These T cell receptor beta chains were read from a single sample in a study of T cells in Graves' hyperthyroidism and ophthalmopathy. TCRdb itself ran the multiplex PCR reads through MiXCR, one entry per CDR3 protein. Of hundreds of thousands of distinct CDR3 sequences listed, about two fifths are singletons. The material sequenced was blood. Receptors were obtained from a man between 18 and 35 years old with Graves' hyperthyroidism. The CDR3 runs from the conserved cysteine through the conserved F or W. A D gene is named only where the DNA matches it firmly. Clone size is stated in some rows and not others, as once, few, many or a class when expanded.

d_gene,abundance,v_gene,j_gene,CDR3nt,CDR3aa
NA,many,TRBV10-3,TRBJ2-7,TGTGCCATCAGTGAGCCAGGGGTCTACGAGCAGTACTTC,CAISEPGVYEQYF
TRBD1,few,TRBV19,TRBJ1-5,TGTGCCAGTAGTAAACGGACAGGGAATCAGCCCCAGCATTTT,CASSKRTGNQPQHF
NA,NA,TRBV5-1,TRBJ2-5,TGCGCCAGCAGCTTGGCGACAGACGTGGGGGAGACCCAGTACTTC,CASSLATDVGETQYF
NA,NA,TRBV20-1,TRBJ2-5,TGCAGTGCTAGAGATCCGTCGGCCGGGACCCAGTACTTC,CSARDPSAGTQYF
TRBD1,NA,TRBV5-6,TRBJ2-7,TGTGCCAGCAGCTCGACGCCGGGACAGGGGGCCTACGAGCAGTACTTC,CASSSTPGQGAYEQYF
NA,NA,TRBV12-3/TRBV12-4,TRBJ1-3,TGTGCCAGCAGTTTACATGGACAGCTGTCTGGAAACACCATATATTTT,CASSLHGQLSGNTIYF
NA,NA,TRBV3-1,TRBJ1-1,TGTGCCAGCAGCTGGCAGGCTAACACTGAAGCTTTCTTT,CASSWQANTEAFF
TRBD1,NA,TRBV6-1,TRBJ2-7,TGTGCCAGCAGTCAAAGAATGTCGACAGGGATGTACGAGCAGTACTTC,CASSQRMSTGMYEQYF
NA,few,TRBV6-5,TRBJ1-1,TGTGCCAGCAGTTACGGAGTGCAAGCTTTCTTT,CASSYGVQAFF
NA,few,TRBV11-2,TRBJ2-7,TGTGCCAGCAGCTCTGCTAGCTGGTCCTCCTACGAGCAGTACTTC,CASSSASWSSYEQYF
TRBD2,NA,TRBV7-8,TRBJ2-7,TGTGCCAGCAGCGCCGCCGGGACTAGCAACTACGAGCAGTACTTC,CASSAAGTSNYEQYF
NA,NA,TRBV2,TRBJ1-5,TGTGCCAGCCCCGGGTGGGGGGGTAGCAATCAGCCCCAGCATTTT,CASPGWGGSNQPQHF
NA,many,TRBV2,TRBJ1-5,TGTGCCAGCAGTGACAGGGTGGGCAATCAGCCCCAGCATTTT,CASSDRVGNQPQHF